This T cell receptor beta chain was obtained from a study of cytomegalovirus exposure and HLA in healthy donors (dated by TCRdb to about 2017). Context from the whole study: In an earlier analysis of approximately 640 of the donors, approximately 300 Gb of sequence data and some 100 million unique TCR beta sequences from about 179 million T cells were reported. Around 300 gigabases of sequencing data and around 87 million unique TCR sequences were included in an early release covering around 600 HLA-typed donors. Of the 398 genotyped donors, less than 85% were placed in the genetic ancestry cluster associated with self-reported Caucasian donors. The aim of the study was to test whether cataloging public T cell receptors could identify signatures of past pathogen exposure. The study used immunosequencing to profile the T cell repertoires of approximately 640 subjects and linked those repertoires to cytomegalovirus serostatus. A separate validation cohort of about 110 different subjects was used in addition to the 666-subject first cohort. To predict cytomegalovirus infection status, the study combined high-throughput TCR immunosequencing, statistical association of individual TCRs with disease status, and machine learning. A later analysis re-examined previously published TCR beta repertoires from over 500 donors and added high-resolution HLA genotyping to investigate patterns of TCR occurrence. Rather than drawing on any new phenotypic data, the later analysis identified candidate immune exposures from TCR beta sequences and the way those sequences occurred across donors. An earlier analysis of 587 of the donors used high-throughput TCR beta sequencing to judge whether each TCR beta V gene segment behaved as functional or pseudogenic. Donor age, sex, ethnicity and CMV serostatus were collected together with the repertoire data. Genome-wide SNP genotypes for about 55% of the 666 donors were used in a later genetic analysis, which treated that subset as a discovery cohort. Every discovery cohort repertoire had been produced on one sequencing platform. Class I and class II HLA loci were covered by the typing at four-digit resolution. Typing coverage differed by locus: A, B, C, DRB1 and DQB1 were typed in about 620-630 donors, DQA1 in approximately 520, DPA1 in around 580, and DPB1 in 400 to 480. Because of strong linkage in the cohort, roughly five DR-DQ haplotypes were treated as single units for association and clustering. Among over 350 genotyped donors of the cohort, an average of about 240,000 unique TCR beta nucleotide sequences were sequenced per donor, around 18% of them non-productive. Paper-wide results and their limitations: According to a later genetic analysis, donors in an Asian-associated ancestry cluster had fewer N-insertions in productive TCRs than the roughly 700-donor mean. It was suggested by the authors that the approach could potentially be generalized to other disease states and immunological phenotypes. A cluster of highly shared sequence variants was judged likely to be a technical artifact of the sequencing pipeline. According to a later analysis, parvovirus B19, influenza, CMV and Epstein-Barr virus appeared linked to several top co-occurrence clusters. Across donors, most TCR sequences were observed very rarely, whereas some public TCRs were present in many individuals. In a later analysis, HLA-associated TCR beta chains were found to be more clonally expanded and to have lower generation probabilities than equally common non-associated chains. When HLA alleles, especially DR and DQ, strongly co-occurred, attributing TCR associations to individual alleles was difficult. Linkage disequilibrium might explain the correlated functional status among segregating V segments, but an unknown experimental factor could not be ruled out. The classifier was reported to diagnose cytomegalovirus status with high specificity and sensitivity in both the original and validation cohorts. Specific HLA alleles were associated with 16,951 TCR beta sequences at a false discovery rate of 0.05 in a later analysis. Because HLA typing was missing for some donors at each locus, association tests included only the typed subset. In a later genetic analysis, a missense DCLRE1C variant was associated with V-gene and J-gene trimming of TCR beta chains, and the association was replicated in an independent cohort. A later analysis found that TCR association rates varied across HLA loci, with DRB1 alleles showing the most associated TCRs and HLA-C alleles the fewest. The earlier analysis of a few hundred of the donors excluded some 15 rarely observed V segments, including chromosome 9 orphons, because counts were too low. In vitro tests confirmed that three of the cytomegalovirus-associated TCR beta chains recognize cytomegalovirus antigens. In this cohort, only TCR beta chains were sequenced, and detectable features were limited by the absence of alpha or paired-chain data. For the cohort, immune exposure information was limited to CMV serostatus. Some IMGT-functional V segments, including TRBV6-2 and TRBV6-3, could not be distinguished by the 87-base-pair reads and were therefore excluded. Sequencing depth was assumed to be roughly uniform across donors in the presence/absence analyses, though that assumption may not hold. According to a later analysis, most CMV-associated TCR beta chains appeared to be HLA-restricted, and the HLA associations seemed to be driven largely by CMV exposure. A further reported finding was that TCR beta sequences accurately predicted the HLA-A and HLA-B alleles for most subjects in the first cohort. In the study, some 160 TCR beta chains were listed as associated with cytomegalovirus. In an earlier analysis of around 600 of the donors, most TCR beta V segments were observed in productive rearrangements about 87% or about 30% of the time, broadly matching IMGT annotations.

About this clone: Which antigen it targets is not known. The input lacks base qualities; no much larger clone sits a single base away.

The cohort comprised 710 or so healthy bone marrow donors. All cohort members were sampled while nominally healthy, although unrecorded immune exposures were likely present. The donor tested CMV seronegative, placing the donor among the 350 to 400 seronegative members of the cohort. Every donor gave a peripheral blood sample, and the peripheral blood mononuclear cells from that sample were used for TCR beta sequencing. Genomic DNA was extracted from the blood cell samples with the Qiagen DNeasy Blood Extraction Kit. Library preparation employed the immunoSEQ multiplex PCR assay. A mixture of 60 forward primers for TCR Vbeta segments and 13 reverse primers for TCR Jbeta segments was used in the multiplex PCR. The CDR3 region of rearranged TCR beta genes was amplified from genomic DNA by a multiplex PCR assay. On the Illumina HiSeq System, the amplified TCR beta libraries were sequenced as 87-base-pair reads. Per the source publication's procedure: In a later analysis, tens of millions of unique TCR beta chains were counted across the roughly 610 repertoires, and some 10 million of these chains were shared by at least two donors. Raw reads were error-corrected and collapsed into unique sequences by a nearest-neighbor algorithm in which closely related sequences were merged to remove PCR and sequencing errors. To assign V, D and J gene segments, CDR3 sequences were aligned to IMGT reference sequences. Each retained sequence needed at least a six-nucleotide match to both a V gene segment and a J gene segment. Rearrangements were called productive when the CDR3 lacked stop codons and stayed in frame with V and J; all others were non-productive. Following IMGT convention, CDR3 was defined as the stretch from the second conserved V-encoded cysteine up to the conserved J-encoded phenylalanine. The earlier analysis of 587 of the donors excluded any sequence lacking an unambiguous match to a single V gene segment. An earlier analysis of fewer than 750 of the donors classified V segments as functional when productive rearrangements were above 56.7% and as segregating when the standard deviation between donors was above 5%. A statistical classification framework was built to diagnose cytomegalovirus status from the catalog of TCR beta chain sequences. In a later analysis, V and J genes were assigned by comparing TCR nucleotide sequences against IMGT/GENE-DB human TR gene sequences. The TCRdist pipeline was used in a later analysis to assign CDR3 sequences and most-parsimonious VDJ recombination scenarios. A later analysis defined each TCR beta chain by its CDR3 amino acid sequence plus V-gene family, and excluded reads lacking a unique V-gene family. To address suspected cross-contamination and a sequencing artifact, a later analysis removed some 620 highly shared, low-generation-probability nucleotide sequences. For each public chain, a later analysis derived a clonal expansion index from normalized ranks of inferred template counts within each repertoire. In a later analysis, generation probabilities were computed with a VDJ recombination model fitted to out-of-frame rearrangements, and the resulting probabilities were checked against IGoR. A later analysis scored TCR-TCR, TCR-HLA and TCR-CMV co-occurrence with hypergeometric tests, applying a repertoire-size bias correction to TCR pairs. To estimate false discovery rates, a later analysis permuted the HLA or CMV assignments 20 times. In a later analysis, co-occurring TCRs were grouped with DBSCAN, and TCRdist sequence similarity was added when clustering was performed within HLA-allele-positive subsets. Repertoires with fewer than 30,000 or more than 120,000 public chains were left out of co-occurrence clustering, as were roughly five repertoires with anomalous nucleotide sharing. The clones in this table, taken by TCRdb from immuneACCESS, are in-frame only. Not every clone is retained; where verified, under half of the shortfall comes from an unresolved V gene, and the cause of the rest is unknown. V and J calls and clone size are as listed in that table; D and trimming were resolved from the DNA. A total of over 100,000 clones appear in this sample, almost 75% of them only once. Clones ranked in the top ten supply 8.4% of the sample.

Reading the germline V gene gives CDR1 LGHNA and CDR2 YNFKEQ. The CDR3 spans 18 residues, from the cysteine through the phenylalanine. Here the CDR3 DNA is all that survives: 54 bases in frame from base 1. At the junction V is shortened by 0 bases and J by 0 bases; bases outside the gene matches: 6. This receptor was obtained from a man aged 35-49 years in good health and CMV-seronegative. Sequencing input: PBMCs. The chain is assembled from TRBV4-2 and TRBJ1-5; 9 bases in the junction line up with TRBD1. Here is the DNA: TGTGCCAGCAGCCAAGATAGGACAGGGGATCATAGCAATCAGCCCCAGCATTTT. Its protein is CASSQDRTGDHSNQPQHF.